These T cell receptor beta chains were read from a single sample in a study of CD8 T cells in Susac syndrome. From the immunoSEQ multiplex PCR reads, TCRdb called clonotypes with MiXCR, one entry per CDR3 protein. The table has some 99,000 distinct CDR3 sequences, around 97% seen once. The source material was CD4+ T cells from PBMCs. The receptors here all came from a human donor in good health. CDR3s include the opening cysteine and the closing phenylalanine or tryptophan. The D gene is left open where the match is weak. The size of a clone is reported for some rows only, either as once, few or many, or as a class for expanded clones.

d_gene,v_gene,abundance,j_gene,CDR3nt,CDR3aa
.,TRBV18,.,TRBJ2-5,TGTGCCAGCTCGCAGAATTACCGAGAGACCCAGTACTTC,CASSQNYRETQYF
TRBD2,TRBV7-8,.,TRBJ2-1,TGTGCCAGCAGCTATCGGACTAGCGGGAGTCGGGATGAGCAGTTCTTC,CASSYRTSGSRDEQFF
.,TRBV11-2,.,TRBJ2-7,TGTGCCAGCAGCCCCCGGGAAGGCCTCTACGAGCAGTACTTC,CASSPREGLYEQYF
.,TRBV5-1,.,TRBJ1-1,TGCGCCAGCAGCTTGAAACCACGATTAGGGGTGAACACTGAAGCTTTCTTT,CASSLKPRLGVNTEAFF
.,TRBV28,.,TRBJ1-3,TGTGCCAGCAGTGATACAGGGATCTCTGGAAACACCATATATTTT,CASSDTGISGNTIYF
TRBD1,TRBV2,.,TRBJ2-1,TGTGCCAGCAGGGAAAATACGAGGGACAGCTCCTACAATGAGCAGTTCTTC,CASRENTRDSSYNEQFF
.,TRBV19,.,TRBJ2-1,TGTGCCAGTAGTATATGGGAGCAGCCCCGGCAGTTCTTC,CASSIWEQPRQFF
TRBD1,TRBV27,.,TRBJ2-7,TGTGCCAGCAGCACCCGGGACAGGGGGGTACCCGCGCAGTACTTC,CASSTRDRGVPAQYF
TRBD2,TRBV20-1,once,TRBJ2-7,TGCAGTGCTAGAGATTGGCTAGCGGGGTCCTACGAGCAGTACTTC,CSARDWLAGSYEQYF
.,TRBV6-6,.,TRBJ2-7,TGTGCCAGCCGTGAGATGGACAGCCACGAGCAGTACTTC,CASREMDSHEQYF
.,TRBV2,.,TRBJ2-7,TGTGCCAGCAGTAAGGAGGGACAGACCAACTACGAGCAGTACTTC,CASSKEGQTNYEQYF
TRBD1,TRBV18,.,TRBJ2-7,TGTGCCAGCTCCGGACAGGGTGGTGAGCAGTACTTC,CASSGQGGEQYF
.,TRBV7-9,once,TRBJ2-6,TGTGCCAGCAGCGCAGGGAGCTCTGGGGCCAACGTCCTGACTTTC,CASSAGSSGANVLTF
TRBD1,TRBV7-2,.,TRBJ2-3,TGTGCCAGCAGCTTAAGGGGGCCCGGCACAGATACGCAGTATTTT,CASSLRGPGTDTQYF
.,TRBV25-1,.,TRBJ2-3,TGTGCCAGCAGTGAATCAGGCGGTGGCACAGATACGCAGTATTTT,CASSESGGGTDTQYF
.,TRBV25-1,.,TRBJ2-7,TGTGCCTCCCAGTCGGGGGAGACCATACTATACGAGCAGTACTTC,CASQSGETILYEQYF
TRBD2,TRBV4-1,.,TRBJ2-5,TGCGCCAGCAGCCAAGTCTCCGGGACTAGCGTCCAAGAGACCCAGTACTTC,CASSQVSGTSVQETQYF
.,TRBV21-1,.,TRBJ2-1,TGTGCCAGCAGCAAAGGACCCGGGGGTCAGTTCTTC,CASSKGPGGQFF
.,TRBV10-3,.,TRBJ1-3,TGTGCCATCAGTGGAGGTTATGGAAACACCATATATTTT,CAISGGYGNTIYF
.,TRBV7-9,.,TRBJ2-7,TGTGCCAGCAGCACCCGGGACTCCTACGAGCAGTACTTC,CASSTRDSYEQYF
.,TRBV4-3,.,TRBJ1-5,TGCGCCAGCAGCCAAGATCTGCTACCTGGCAGGATAAACCAGCCCCAGCATTTT,CASSQDLLPGRINQPQHF
TRBD1,TRBV3-1,.,TRBJ1-1,TGTGCCAGCAGCCGACAGGGTGGGACTGAAGCTTTCTTT,CASSRQGGTEAFF
.,TRBV7-9,.,TRBJ2-2,TGTGCCAGCAGCTTCCGTCGGGGAACGAACACCGGGGAGCTGTTTTTT,CASSFRRGTNTGELFF
TRBD2,TRBV2,once,TRBJ2-2,TGTGCCAGCAGTGAAAGACCTCGGACTAGCGTGGGCTCGAACACCGGGGAGCTGTTTTTT,CASSERPRTSVGSNTGELFF
.,TRBV5-1,once,TRBJ2-1,TGCGCCAGCAGTTCCCGAAGGGAGAACCCCTACAATGAGCAGTTCTTC,CASSSRRENPYNEQFF
.,TRBV2,few,TRBJ2-7,TGTGCCAGCAGTGACCGGCGGGGCTCCTACGAGCAGTACTTC,CASSDRRGSYEQYF
.,TRBV7-9,.,TRBJ2-1,TGTGCCAGCTTAGACCCCAAGGGTGAGCAGTTCTTC,CASLDPKGEQFF
.,TRBV18,.,TRBJ2-6,TGTGCCAGCTCCCTCTTCACAGGGAGTGGGGCCAACGTCCTGACTTTC,CASSLFTGSGANVLTF
.,TRBV9,.,TRBJ2-5,TGTGCCAGCAGCAATCTTCGGCCCGGGACGCTACAAGAGACCCAGTACTTC,CASSNLRPGTLQETQYF
.,TRBV6-2/TRBV6-3,.,TRBJ2-7,TGTGCCAGCAGTTTGGTCGGACTCCCTACGGGGGAGCAGTACTTC,CASSLVGLPTGEQYF
.,TRBV20-1,.,TRBJ1-2,TGCAGTGCAAACCCGACTGGAGGCTACACCTTC,CSANPTGGYTF
.,TRBV29-1,.,TRBJ2-5,TGCAGCGTTGAGTTCAGGGTCCAAGAGACCCAGTACTTC,CSVEFRVQETQYF
TRBD2,TRBV19,.,TRBJ2-7,TGTGCCAGTAGTATGCGGGGGTTCTACGAGCAGTACTTC,CASSMRGFYEQYF
TRBD1,TRBV3-1,.,TRBJ2-3,TGTGCCAGCAGCCTAATGGGACAGGGGGACCCAGATACGCAGTATTTT,CASSLMGQGDPDTQYF
.,TRBV19,.,TRBJ1-4,TGTGCCAGTCGAGGGGGACCCGTTGATGAAAAACTGTTTTTT,CASRGGPVDEKLFF
TRBD2,TRBV5-4,.,TRBJ2-7,TGTGCCAGCAGCTTGGATAGCGGGAGCTCCTACGAGCAGTACTTC,CASSLDSGSSYEQYF
.,TRBV6-2/TRBV6-3,.,TRBJ1-5,TGTGCCAGCAGTTCCAACCGGGTCGGTCAGCCCCAGCATTTT,CASSSNRVGQPQHF
.,TRBV3-1,.,TRBJ2-2,TGTGCCAGCAGCCAAAGTCAGACGAACACCGGGGAGCTGTTTTTT,CASSQSQTNTGELFF
TRBD1,TRBV5-1,.,TRBJ1-6,TGCGCCAGCAGCTTGGGCGGACAGGATATGGGTTCACCCCTCCACTTT,CASSLGGQDMGSPLHF
.,TRBV20-1,.,TRBJ2-3,TGCAGTGCTAGAGATACGAGGGATACGCAGTATTTT,CSARDTRDTQYF
.,TRBV14,.,TRBJ1-6,TGTGCCAGCAGCCATCGAGACACCGGTTATTCACCCCTCCACTTT,CASSHRDTGYSPLHF
.,TRBV29-1,.,TRBJ1-1,TGCAGCGTTGAGTGGCAGAACACTGAAGCTTTCTTT,CSVEWQNTEAFF
.,TRBV3-1,.,TRBJ2-7,TGTGCCAGCAGCCAACTAGAGAAGGTAGTGCAGTACTTC,CASSQLEKVVQYF
.,TRBV3-1,.,TRBJ1-2,TGTGCCAGCAGCCAAGGTTCGGGGATTGGCGGCTACACCTTC,CASSQGSGIGGYTF
.,TRBV7-9,.,TRBJ2-7,TGTGCCAGCAGCTTAGTGGAGGGGCGCGAGCAGTACTTC,CASSLVEGREQYF
.,TRBV6-1,.,TRBJ2-7,TGTGCCAGCAGTGCCCACAGGGGAGGGGACTACGAGCAGTACTTC,CASSAHRGGDYEQYF
.,TRBV6-2/TRBV6-3,.,TRBJ2-6,TGTGCCAGCACATATAGCTGGGCCAACGTCCTGACTTTC,CASTYSWANVLTF
.,TRBV2,.,TRBJ2-7,TGTGCCAGCAGTGTGGGACTTCTCTACGAGCAGTACTTC,CASSVGLLYEQYF
.,TRBV11-2,.,TRBJ2-6,TGTGCCAGCAGCCCCTCCGGCACTGGGGCCAACGTCCTGACTTTC,CASSPSGTGANVLTF
TRBD1,TRBV19,.,TRBJ1-1,TGTGCCAGTAGTATAGGGACAGGATGGGCGAACACTGAAGCTTTCTTT,CASSIGTGWANTEAFF
TRBD2,TRBV7-8,.,TRBJ2-1,TGTGCCAGCAGCTTAAATAGGCAGCGGGGGGGCCAGGCCAATGAGCAGTTCTTC,CASSLNRQRGGQANEQFF
.,TRBV5-1,.,TRBJ1-1,TGCGCCAGCAGCTCCCAGGGAGGGCACGCGAACACTGAAGCTTTCTTT,CASSSQGGHANTEAFF
.,TRBV23-1,.,TRBJ2-4,TGCGCCAGCAGTCGACCAGGGTCTTCCAAAAACATTCAGTACTTC,CASSRPGSSKNIQYF
.,TRBV20-1,.,TRBJ2-3,TGCAGTGCTAGAGATCCCAGGGGCACAGATACGCAGTATTTT,CSARDPRGTDTQYF